This TCR beta chain was identified during a study of blood T cell repertoires in COVID-19. Study as a whole: COVID-19 samples, acute and convalescent, were from the United States, Italy and Spain.

V gave up 0 bases and J gave up 7 bases; unmatched junction bases: 12. The CDR3 is made up of 17 amino acids. Germline CDR1 SNHLY, CDR2 FYNNEI. Sequencing used immunoSEQ multiplex PCR; TCRdb keeps in-frame clones, though not all of them. The data contain around 180,000 clones, about 74% of them singletons. The receptor was isolated from a woman older than 75 with acute or convalescent COVID-19. V is TRBV2 and J is TRBJ1-3, with 7 bases that match TRBD1. The sample was peripheral blood. The CDR3 nucleotides read TGTGCCAGCAGTGAAGCCTACCCCGGACAGGTATCGAACACCATATATTTT. Its protein is CASSEAYPGQVSNTIYF. Based on the CDR3 plus reference TRBV2 and TRBJ1-3, the full variable domain is EPEVTQTPSHQVTQMGQEVILRCVPISNHLYFYWYRQILGQKVEFLVSFYNNEISEKSEIFDDQFSVERPDGSNFTLKIRSTKLEDSAMYFCASSEAYPGQVSNTIYFGEGSWLTVV.